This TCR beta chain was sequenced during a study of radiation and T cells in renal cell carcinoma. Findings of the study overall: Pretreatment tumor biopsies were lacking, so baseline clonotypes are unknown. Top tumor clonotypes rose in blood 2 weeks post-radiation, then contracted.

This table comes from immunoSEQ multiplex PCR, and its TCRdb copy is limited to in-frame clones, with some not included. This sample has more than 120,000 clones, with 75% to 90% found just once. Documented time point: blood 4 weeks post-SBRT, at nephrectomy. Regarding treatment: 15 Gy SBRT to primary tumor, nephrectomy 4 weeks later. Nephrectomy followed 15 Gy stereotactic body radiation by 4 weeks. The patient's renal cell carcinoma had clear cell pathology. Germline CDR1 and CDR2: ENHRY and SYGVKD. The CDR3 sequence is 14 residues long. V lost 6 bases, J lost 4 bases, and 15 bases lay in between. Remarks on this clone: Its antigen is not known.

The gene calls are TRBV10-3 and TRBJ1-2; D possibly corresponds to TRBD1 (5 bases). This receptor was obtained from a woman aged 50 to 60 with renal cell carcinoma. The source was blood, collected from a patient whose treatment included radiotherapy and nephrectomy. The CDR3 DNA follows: TGTGCCATCAGCGAGAGGGGAGCAAGCTATGGCTACACCTTC. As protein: CAISERGASYGYTF.